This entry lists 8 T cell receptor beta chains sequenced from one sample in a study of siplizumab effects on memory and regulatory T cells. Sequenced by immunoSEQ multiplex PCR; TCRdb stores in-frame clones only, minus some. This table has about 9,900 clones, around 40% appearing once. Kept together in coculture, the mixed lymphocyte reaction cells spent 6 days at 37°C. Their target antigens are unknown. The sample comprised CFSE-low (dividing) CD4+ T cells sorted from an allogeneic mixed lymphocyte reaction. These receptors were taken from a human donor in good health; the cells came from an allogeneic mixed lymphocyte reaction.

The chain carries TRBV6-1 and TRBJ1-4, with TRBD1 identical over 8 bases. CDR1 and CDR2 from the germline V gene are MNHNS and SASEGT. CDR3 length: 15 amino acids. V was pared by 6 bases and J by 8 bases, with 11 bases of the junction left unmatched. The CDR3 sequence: CASSKLTGVGEKLFF. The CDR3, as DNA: TGTGCCAGCAGCAAATTGACAGGGGTAGGCGAAAAACTGTTTTTT.

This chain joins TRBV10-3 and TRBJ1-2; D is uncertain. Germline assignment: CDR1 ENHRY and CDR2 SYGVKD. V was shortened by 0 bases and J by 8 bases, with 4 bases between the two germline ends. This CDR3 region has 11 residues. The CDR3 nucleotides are TGTGCCATCAGTGAGTCTTTGGGCTACACCTTC. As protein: CAISESLGYTF.

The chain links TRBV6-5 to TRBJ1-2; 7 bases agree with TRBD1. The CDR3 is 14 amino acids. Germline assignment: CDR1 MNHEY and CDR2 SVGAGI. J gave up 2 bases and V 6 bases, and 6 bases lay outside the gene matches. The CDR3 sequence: CASRVTGQNYGYTF. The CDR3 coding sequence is TGTGCCAGCAGGGTGACGGGACAGAACTATGGCTACACCTTC.

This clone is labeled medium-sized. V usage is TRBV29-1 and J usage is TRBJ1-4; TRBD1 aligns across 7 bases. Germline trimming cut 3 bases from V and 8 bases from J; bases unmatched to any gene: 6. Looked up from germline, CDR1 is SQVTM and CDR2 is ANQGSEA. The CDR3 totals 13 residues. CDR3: CSVDVAGGEKLFF. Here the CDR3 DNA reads TGCAGCGTTGACGTAGCAGGGGGAGAAAAACTGTTTTTT. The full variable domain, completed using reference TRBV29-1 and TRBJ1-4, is SAVISQKPSRDICQRGTSLTIQCQVDSQVTMMFWYRQQPGQSLTLIATANQGSEATYESGFVIDKFPISRPNLTFSTLTVSNMSPEDSSIYLCSVDVAGGEKLFFGSGTQLSVL.

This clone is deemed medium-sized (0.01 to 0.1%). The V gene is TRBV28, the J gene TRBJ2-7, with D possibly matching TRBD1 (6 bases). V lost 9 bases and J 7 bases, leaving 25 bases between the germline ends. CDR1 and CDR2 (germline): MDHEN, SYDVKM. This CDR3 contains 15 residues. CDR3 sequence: CASSEFNQGRWEQYF. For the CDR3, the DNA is TGTGCCAGTTCCGAGTTTAATCAGGGGCGATGGGAGCAGTACTTC. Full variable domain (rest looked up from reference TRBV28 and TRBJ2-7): DVKVTQSSRYLVKRTGEKVFLECVQDMDHENMFWYRQDPGLGLRLIYFSYDVKMKEKGDIPEGYSVSREKKERFSLILESASTNQTSMYLCASSEFNQGRWEQYFGPGTRLTVT.

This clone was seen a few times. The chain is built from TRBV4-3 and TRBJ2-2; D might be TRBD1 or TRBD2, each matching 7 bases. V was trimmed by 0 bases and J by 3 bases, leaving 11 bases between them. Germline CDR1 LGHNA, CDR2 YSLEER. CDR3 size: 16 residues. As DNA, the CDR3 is TGCGCCAGCAGCCAAGACAGGGGGGGGGACACCGGGGAGCTGTTTTTT. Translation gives CASSQDRGGDTGELFF.

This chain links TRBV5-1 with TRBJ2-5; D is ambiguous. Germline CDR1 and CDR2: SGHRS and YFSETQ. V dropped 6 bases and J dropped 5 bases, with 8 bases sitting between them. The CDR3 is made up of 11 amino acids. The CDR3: CASKIGETQYF. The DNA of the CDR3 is TGCGCCAGCAAGATTGGGGAGACCCAGTACTTC.

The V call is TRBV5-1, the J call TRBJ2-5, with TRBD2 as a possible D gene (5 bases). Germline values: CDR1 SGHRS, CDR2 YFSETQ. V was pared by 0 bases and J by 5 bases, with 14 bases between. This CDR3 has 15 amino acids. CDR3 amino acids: CASSLARTEWETQYF. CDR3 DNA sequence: TGCGCCAGCAGCTTGGCACGGACTGAATGGGAGACCCAGTACTTC.